The rows below give T cell receptor beta chains drawn from one sample of a study of cytomegalovirus exposure and HLA in healthy donors. Sequenced by immunoSEQ multiplex PCR; TCRdb stores in-frame clones only, minus some. The repertoire has roughly 45,000 clones, about 90% of them found once; the top ten carry about 5%. The specimen sequenced was PBMCs. These receptors were obtained from a man aged 18 to 30 in good health and CMV-seronegative. Both conserved end residues are part of each CDR3. A D gene is named only where the DNA matches it firmly.

D gene	V gene	CDR3 protein
-	TRBV18	CASSPPTGNWLQETQYF
-	TRBV2	CASSTGLLAKNIQYF
-	TRBV6-1	CASSEGHPGELFF
TRBD2	TRBV6-1	CASSGYSRGGYEQYF
-	TRBV6-1	CASSSGGLSNQPQHF
-	TRBV7-2	CASSWAETQYF
TRBD1	TRBV25-1	CASSDYRGLRDEQYF
-	TRBV19	CASSIIHGRAEAFF
-	TRBV2	CASSVSSAGLRDSPLHF
-	TRBV11-3	CASSKTMTGELFF
-	TRBV2	CASTPLRVDSPLHF
TRBD1	TRBV27	CASSSYPGQGYEQYF
TRBD1	TRBV11-2	CASSLYRQGTGNTIYF
TRBD2	TRBV7-2	CASSGTSGRAGELFF
-	TRBV29-1	CSGRDRSSYEQYF
TRBD1	TRBV7-9	CASSSTGYEQYF
-	TRBV28	CASSLSVPGPNTEAFF
-	TRBV5-6	CASSPFQAEQETQYF
TRBD2	TRBV19	CASSRTSGSSYEQYF
-	TRBV7-7	CASSLVAGSPETQYF
TRBD1	TRBV6-1	CASSEASLGTGGYEQYF
-	TRBV4-1	CASSQSLTGPYEQYF
-	TRBV14	CASSQGRTVYEQYF
TRBD1	TRBV11-2	CASSPRTGRTGELFF
TRBD1	TRBV23-1	CASRGRGTGGSSNQPQHF
-	TRBV25-1	CASSELGSLSSYEQYF
TRBD1	TRBV18	CASSRGLSEQYF
-	TRBV2	CASSEARSGANVLTF
TRBD2	TRBV6-4	CASSPSGGAGYNEQFF
-	TRBV7-9	CASSLMGGHQPQHF
TRBD2	TRBV2	CASTLAGVTGELFF
TRBD2	TRBV5-1	CASSLGASGGYEQYF
-	TRBV28	CASSPRTEPYGYTF
-	TRBV5-1	CASSLVGNPGNGYTF
TRBD2	TRBV6-1	CASKQGLAEPYEQYF
TRBD1	TRBV6-6	CASSETGGEEKLFF
TRBD1	TRBV11-3	CASSLDRDGTGRSDNEQFF
TRBD2	TRBV7-9	CASSLKAGPSYNEQFF
-	TRBV4-3	CASSRDGTGELFF
-	TRBV6-5	CAAAAGDETQYF
TRBD1	TRBV19	CASSLRQGPDTQYF
-	TRBV7-9	CASSPAEGRDYGYTF
-	TRBV4-1	CASSQGQSVGEQYF
-	TRBV11-2	CASSLDGVKLFF
TRBD1	TRBV5-5	CASSYPGTAYGYTF
TRBD2	TRBV11-1	CASRRRSGSSYNEQFF
-	TRBV7-2	CASSLSPGQENIQYF
TRBD1	TRBV19	CASSERTGRAYEQYF
-	TRBV29-1	CSVGVGASTGELFF
-	TRBV19	CASMSTSYEQYF